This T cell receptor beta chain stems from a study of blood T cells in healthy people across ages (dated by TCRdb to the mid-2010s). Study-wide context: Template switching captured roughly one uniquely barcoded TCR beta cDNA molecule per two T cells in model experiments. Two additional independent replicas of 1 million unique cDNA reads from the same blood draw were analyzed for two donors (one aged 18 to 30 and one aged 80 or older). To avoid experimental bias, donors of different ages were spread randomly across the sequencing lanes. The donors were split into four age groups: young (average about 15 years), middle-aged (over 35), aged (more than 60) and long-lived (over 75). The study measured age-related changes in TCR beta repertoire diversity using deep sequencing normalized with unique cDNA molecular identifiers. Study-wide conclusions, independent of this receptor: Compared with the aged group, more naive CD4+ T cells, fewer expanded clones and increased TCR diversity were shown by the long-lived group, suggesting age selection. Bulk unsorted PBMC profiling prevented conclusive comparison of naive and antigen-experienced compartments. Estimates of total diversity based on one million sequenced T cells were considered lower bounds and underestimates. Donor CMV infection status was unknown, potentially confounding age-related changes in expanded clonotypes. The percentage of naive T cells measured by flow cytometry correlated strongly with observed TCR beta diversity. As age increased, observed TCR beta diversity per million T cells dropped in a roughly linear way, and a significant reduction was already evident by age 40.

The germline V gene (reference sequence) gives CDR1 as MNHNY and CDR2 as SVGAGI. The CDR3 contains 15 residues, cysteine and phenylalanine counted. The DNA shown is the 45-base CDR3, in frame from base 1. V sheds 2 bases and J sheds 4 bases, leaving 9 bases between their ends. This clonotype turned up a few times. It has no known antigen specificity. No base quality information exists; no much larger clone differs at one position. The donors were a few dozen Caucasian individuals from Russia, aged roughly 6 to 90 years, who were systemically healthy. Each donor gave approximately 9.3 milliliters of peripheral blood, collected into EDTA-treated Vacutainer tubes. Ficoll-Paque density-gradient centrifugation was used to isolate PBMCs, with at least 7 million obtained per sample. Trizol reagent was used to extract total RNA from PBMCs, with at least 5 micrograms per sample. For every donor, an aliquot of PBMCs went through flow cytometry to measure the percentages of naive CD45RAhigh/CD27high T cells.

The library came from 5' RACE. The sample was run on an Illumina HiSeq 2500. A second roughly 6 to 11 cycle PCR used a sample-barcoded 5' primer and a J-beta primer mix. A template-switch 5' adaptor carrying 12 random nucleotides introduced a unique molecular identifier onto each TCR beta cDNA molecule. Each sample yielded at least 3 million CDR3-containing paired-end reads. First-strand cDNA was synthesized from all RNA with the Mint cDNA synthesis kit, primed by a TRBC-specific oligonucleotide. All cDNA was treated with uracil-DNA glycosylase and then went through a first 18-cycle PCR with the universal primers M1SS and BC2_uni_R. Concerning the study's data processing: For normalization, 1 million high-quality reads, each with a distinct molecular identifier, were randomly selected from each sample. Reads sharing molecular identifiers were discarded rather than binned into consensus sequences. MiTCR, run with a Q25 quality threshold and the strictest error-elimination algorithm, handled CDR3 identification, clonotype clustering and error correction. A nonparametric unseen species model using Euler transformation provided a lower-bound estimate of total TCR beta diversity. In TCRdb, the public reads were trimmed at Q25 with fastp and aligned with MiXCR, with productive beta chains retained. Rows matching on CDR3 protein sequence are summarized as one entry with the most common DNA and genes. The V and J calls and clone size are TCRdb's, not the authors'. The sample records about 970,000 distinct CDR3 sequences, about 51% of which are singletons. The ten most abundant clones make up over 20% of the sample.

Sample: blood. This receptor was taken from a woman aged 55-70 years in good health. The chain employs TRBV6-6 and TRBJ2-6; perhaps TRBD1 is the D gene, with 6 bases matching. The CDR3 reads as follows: CASSYGGAGANVLTF. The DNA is TGTGCCAGCAGTTACGGGGGCGCGGGGGCCAACGTCCTGACTTTC.